This TCR beta chain was documented in a study of vaccination effects on CD4 cells after COVID-19. Assay used: immunoSEQ multiplex PCR; TCRdb lists only in-frame clones, some missing. Of about 45,000 clones in the sample, 55% to 85% were seen once. Study-wide points: Infection- and vaccine-induced clones contracted markedly late after vaccination.

Trimming took 4 bases from V and 11 from J, leaving 12 bases between them. There are 13 residues in the CDR3. In germline, CDR1 is MNHEY, CDR2 SMNVEV (reference sequence). Remarks on this clone: Its antigen remains unknown.

Following an approximately ten-day culture, CD4+ T cells were purified. All participants had two doses of either the BNT162b2 or mRNA-1273 vaccine. All vaccine recipients tested negative for nucleocapsid antibodies and had never contracted SARS-CoV-2 infection. Cultures received IL-2 medium that replaced half the medium on days 3 and 7. The genes are TRBV27 and TRBJ1-6; no reliable D call. Sequencing was performed on CD4+ T cells from PBMCs cultured without peptide, taken after COVID-19 vaccination. The sequence derives from a human donor who received a COVID-19 vaccine. This CDR3 is CASSSPPRAPLHF. The CDR3 DNA reads as TGTGCCAGCAGTTCCCCACCCCGGGCACCCCTCCACTTT.